The 6 T cell receptor beta chains reported below all come from one sample, sequenced in a study of monozygotic twins with inflammatory bowel disease. TCRdb re-analyzed the 5' RACE reads; it lists each CDR3 protein once, without DNA. This sample's table has about 210,000 distinct CDR3 sequences. Sequenced input: blood. Source of these receptors: a human donor with ulcerative colitis or Crohn's disease, or a healthy co-twin of an affected twin (not recorded which).

The chain uses TRBV6-1 and TRBJ2-6. CDR3 size: 13 residues. Germline V gene sequence: CDR1 MNHNS, CDR2 SASEGT. CDR3 in amino acids: CASRTVGANVLTF.

The chain has TRBV20-1 and TRBJ1-6. Germline CDR1 reads DFQATT; CDR2 reads SNEGSKA (reference sequence). The CDR3 spans 14 residues. CDR3: CSAILAADNSPLHF.

The chain uses TRBV6-1 and TRBJ2-2; TCRdb lists TRBD2, though no DNA is available to test this call. Germline V gene sequence: CDR1 MNHNS, CDR2 SASEGT. The CDR3 sequence is 16 residues long. The CDR3 protein is CASLAAKPGGTGELFF.

The rearrangement uses TRBV20-1 and TRBJ1-5; TCRdb indicates TRBD1, and absent DNA this call remains unverified. The CDR3 is made up of 19 amino acids. Looked up from germline, CDR1 is DFQATT and CDR2 is SNEGSKA (reference sequence). The CDR3: CSASTPPGQGAKSNQPQHF.

The genes are TRBV2 and TRBJ2-3; absent DNA, TCRdb's TRBD2 call cannot be checked. The germline V gene encodes CDR1 SNHLY and CDR2 FYNNEI. The CDR3 contains 15 residues. The CDR3 spells CASSSGTSAADTQYF.

This chain uses TRBV19 with TRBJ1-1; lacking DNA, the TRBD1 call made by TCRdb goes unchecked. Germline V gene data show CDR1 as LNHDA and CDR2 as SQIVND (reference sequence). The CDR3 covers 14 residues. The CDR3 sequence is CASSIDTYRDEAFF.